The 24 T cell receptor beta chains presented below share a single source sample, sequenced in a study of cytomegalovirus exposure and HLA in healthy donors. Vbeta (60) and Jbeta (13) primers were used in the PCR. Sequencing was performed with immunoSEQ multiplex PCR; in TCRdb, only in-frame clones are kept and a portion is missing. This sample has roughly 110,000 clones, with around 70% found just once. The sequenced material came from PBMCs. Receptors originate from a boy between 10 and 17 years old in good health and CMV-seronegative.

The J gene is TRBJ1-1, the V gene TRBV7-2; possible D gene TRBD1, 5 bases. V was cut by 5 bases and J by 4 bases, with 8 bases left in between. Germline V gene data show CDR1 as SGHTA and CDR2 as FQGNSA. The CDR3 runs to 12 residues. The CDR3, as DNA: TGTGCCAGCAGCCCGGACATCACTGAAGCTTTCTTT. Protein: CASSPDITEAFF. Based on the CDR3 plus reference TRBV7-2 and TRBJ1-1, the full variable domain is GAGVSQSPSNKVTEKGKDVELRCDPISGHTALYWYRQSLGQGLEFLIYFQGNSAPDKSGLPSDRFSAERTGGSVSTLTIQRTQQEDSAVYLCASSPDITEAFFGQGTRLTVV.

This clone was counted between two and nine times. CDR3 amino acids: CASRATGFREQYF. The CDR3 region has the DNA TGTGCCAGCAGGGCCACAGGGTTCCGCGAGCAGTACTTC. The genes are TRBV27 and TRBJ2-7, with D possibly matching TRBD1 (6 bases). Germline V CDR1 and CDR2: MNHEY, SMNVEV (reference sequence). V was trimmed by 6 bases and J by 6 bases, leaving 15 bases between them. This CDR3 has 13 residues.

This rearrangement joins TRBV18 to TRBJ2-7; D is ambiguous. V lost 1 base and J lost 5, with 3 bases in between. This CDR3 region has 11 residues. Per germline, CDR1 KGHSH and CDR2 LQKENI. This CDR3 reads CASSPQHEQYF. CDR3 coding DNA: TGTGCCAGCTCACCACAGCACGAGCAGTACTTC.

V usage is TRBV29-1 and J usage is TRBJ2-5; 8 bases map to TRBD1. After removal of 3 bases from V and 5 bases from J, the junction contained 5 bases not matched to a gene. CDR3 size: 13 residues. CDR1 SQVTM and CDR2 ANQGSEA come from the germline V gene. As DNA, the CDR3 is TGCAGCGTTGAGTCAGGGGGCCGGGAGACCCAGTACTTC. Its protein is CSVESGGRETQYF.

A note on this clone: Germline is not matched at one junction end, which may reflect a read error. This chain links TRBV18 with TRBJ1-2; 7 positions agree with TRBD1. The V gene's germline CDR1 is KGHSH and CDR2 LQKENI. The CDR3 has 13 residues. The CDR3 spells CASSETGTALNSF. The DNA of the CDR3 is TGTGCCAGCTCAGAGACCGGGACAGCTCTGAACTCCTTC.

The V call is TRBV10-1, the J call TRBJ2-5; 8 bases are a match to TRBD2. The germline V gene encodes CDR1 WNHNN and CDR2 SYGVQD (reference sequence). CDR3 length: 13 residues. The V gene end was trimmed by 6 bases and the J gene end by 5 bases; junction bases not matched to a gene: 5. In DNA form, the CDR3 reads TGCGCCAGCAGCCCGGTAGCGGGGGAGACCCAGTACTTC. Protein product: CASSPVAGETQYF.

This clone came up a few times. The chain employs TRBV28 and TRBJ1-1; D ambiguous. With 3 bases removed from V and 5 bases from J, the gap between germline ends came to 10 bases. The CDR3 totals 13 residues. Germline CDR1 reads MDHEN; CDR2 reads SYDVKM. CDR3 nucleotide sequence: TGTGCCAGCAGTTTTTGGTTTAGTACTGAAGCTTTCTTT. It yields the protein CASSFWFSTEAFF.

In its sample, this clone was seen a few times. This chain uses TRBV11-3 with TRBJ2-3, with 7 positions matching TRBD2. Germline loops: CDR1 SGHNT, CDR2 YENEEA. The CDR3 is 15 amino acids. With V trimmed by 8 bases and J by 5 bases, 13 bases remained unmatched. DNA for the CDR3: TGTGCCAGCGGGCGAGGAGCGGGAAGACGAGATACGCAGTATTTT. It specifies CASGRGAGRRDTQYF.

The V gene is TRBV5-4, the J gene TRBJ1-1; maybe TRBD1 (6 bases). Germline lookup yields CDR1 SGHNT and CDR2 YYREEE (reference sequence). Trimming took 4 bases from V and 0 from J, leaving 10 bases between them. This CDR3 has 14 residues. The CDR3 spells CASSQDSMNTEAFF. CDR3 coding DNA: TGTGCCAGCAGCCAGGACAGCATGAACACTGAAGCTTTCTTT.

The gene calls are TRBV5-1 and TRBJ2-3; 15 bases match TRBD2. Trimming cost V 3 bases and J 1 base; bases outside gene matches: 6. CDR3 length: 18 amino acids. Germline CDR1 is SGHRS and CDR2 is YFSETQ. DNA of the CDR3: TGCGCCAGCAGCTCAGGGACTAGCGGGGGGAGTGGCACAGATACGCAGTATTTT. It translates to CASSSGTSGGSGTDTQYF.

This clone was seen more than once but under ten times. This CDR3 is CASSRTGGSGEKLFF. CDR3 DNA: TGCGCCAGCAGCCGGACAGGGGGGTCAGGTGAAAAACTGTTTTTT. The chain employs TRBV5-1 and TRBJ1-4; 10 bases align to TRBD1. CDR1 and CDR2 (germline): SGHRS, YFSETQ. V was clipped by 4 bases and J by 7 bases; unmatched bases: 7. CDR3 size: 15 residues.

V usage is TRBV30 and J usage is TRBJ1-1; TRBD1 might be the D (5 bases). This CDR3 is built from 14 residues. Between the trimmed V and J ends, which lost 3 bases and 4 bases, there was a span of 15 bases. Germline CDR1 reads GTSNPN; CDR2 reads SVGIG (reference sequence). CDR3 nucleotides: TGTGCCTGGAGCGCAGGGAATTGGGGCACTGAAGCTTTCTTT. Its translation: CAWSAGNWGTEAFF.

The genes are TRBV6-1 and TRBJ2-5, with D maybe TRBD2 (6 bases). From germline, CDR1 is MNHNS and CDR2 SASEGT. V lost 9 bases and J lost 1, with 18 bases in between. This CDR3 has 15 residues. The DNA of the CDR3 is TGTGCCAGAACCGACCCCCCGGGACTCCAAGAGACCCAGTACTTC. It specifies CARTDPPGLQETQYF.

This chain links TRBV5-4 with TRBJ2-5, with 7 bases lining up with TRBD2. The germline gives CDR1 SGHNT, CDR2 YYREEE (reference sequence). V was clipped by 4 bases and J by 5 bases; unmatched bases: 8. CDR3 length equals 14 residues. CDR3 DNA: TGTGCCAGCAGCCCCGGGACTACCGGGGAGACCCAGTACTTC. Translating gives CASSPGTTGETQYF.

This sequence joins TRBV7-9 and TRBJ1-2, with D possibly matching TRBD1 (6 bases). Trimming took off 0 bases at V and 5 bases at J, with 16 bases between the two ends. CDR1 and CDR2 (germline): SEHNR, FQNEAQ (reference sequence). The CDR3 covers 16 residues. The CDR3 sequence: CASSLATGIFSYGYTF. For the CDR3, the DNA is TGTGCCAGCAGCTTAGCCACAGGGATTTTCTCTTATGGCTACACCTTC.

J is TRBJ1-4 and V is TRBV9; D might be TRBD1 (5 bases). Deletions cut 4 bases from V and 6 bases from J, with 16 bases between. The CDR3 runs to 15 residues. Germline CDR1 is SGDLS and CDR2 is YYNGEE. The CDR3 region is CASSPTPGGDEKLFF. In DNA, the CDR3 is TGTGCCAGCAGCCCAACCCCCGGGGGGGATGAAAAACTGTTTTTT.

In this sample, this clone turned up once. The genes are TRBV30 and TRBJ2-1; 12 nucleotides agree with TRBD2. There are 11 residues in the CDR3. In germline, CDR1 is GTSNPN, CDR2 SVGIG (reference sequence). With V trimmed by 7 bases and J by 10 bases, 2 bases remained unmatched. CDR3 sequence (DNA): TGTGCCTTAGGACTAGCGGGAGAGCAGTTCTTC. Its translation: CALGLAGEQFF.

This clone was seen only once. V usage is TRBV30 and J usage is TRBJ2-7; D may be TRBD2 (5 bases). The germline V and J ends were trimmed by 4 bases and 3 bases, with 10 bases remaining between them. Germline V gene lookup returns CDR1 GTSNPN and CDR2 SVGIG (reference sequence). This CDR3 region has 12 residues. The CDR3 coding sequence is TGTGCCTGGAAGGGAGCTAGCTACGAGCAGTACTTC. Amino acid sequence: CAWKGASYEQYF.

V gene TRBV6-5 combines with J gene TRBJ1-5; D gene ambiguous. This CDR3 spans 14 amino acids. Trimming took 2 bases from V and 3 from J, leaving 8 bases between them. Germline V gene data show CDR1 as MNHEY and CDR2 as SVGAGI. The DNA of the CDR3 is TGTGCCAGCAGTTACCGGGATTACAATCAGCCCCAGCATTTT. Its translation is CASSYRDYNQPQHF.

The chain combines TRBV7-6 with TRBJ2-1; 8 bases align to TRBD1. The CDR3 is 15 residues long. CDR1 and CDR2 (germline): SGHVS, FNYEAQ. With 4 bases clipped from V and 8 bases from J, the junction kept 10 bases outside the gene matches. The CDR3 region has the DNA TGTGCCAGCAGCTCGTTGACAGGGGCTGAAGATGAGCAGTTCTTC. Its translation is CASSSLTGAEDEQFF. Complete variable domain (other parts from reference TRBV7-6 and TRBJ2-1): GAGVSQSPRYKVTKRGQDVALRCDPISGHVSLYWYRQALGQGPEFLTYFNYEAQQDKSGLPNDRFSAERPEGSISTLTIQRTEQRDSAMYRCASSSLTGAEDEQFFGPGTRLTVL.

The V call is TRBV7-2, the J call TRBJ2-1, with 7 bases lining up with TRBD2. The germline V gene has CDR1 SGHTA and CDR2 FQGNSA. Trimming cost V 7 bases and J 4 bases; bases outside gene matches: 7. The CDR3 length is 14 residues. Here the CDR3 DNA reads TGTGCCAGCACCCCCGGGGGGAAATACAATGAGCAGTTCTTC. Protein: CASTPGGKYNEQFF.

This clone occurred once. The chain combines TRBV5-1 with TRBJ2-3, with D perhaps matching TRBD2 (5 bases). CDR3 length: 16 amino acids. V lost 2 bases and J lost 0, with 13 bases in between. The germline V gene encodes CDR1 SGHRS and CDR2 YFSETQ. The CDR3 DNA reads TGCGCCAGCAGCTTATTTTGGCGGACTAGCACAGATACGCAGTATTTT. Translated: CASSLFWRTSTDTQYF.

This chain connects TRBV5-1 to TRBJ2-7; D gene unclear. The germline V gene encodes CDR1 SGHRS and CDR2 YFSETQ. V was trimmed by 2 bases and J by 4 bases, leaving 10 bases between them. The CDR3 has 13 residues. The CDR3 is CASSFRSHYEQYF. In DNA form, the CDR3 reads TGCGCCAGCAGCTTCCGGTCCCATTACGAGCAGTACTTC.

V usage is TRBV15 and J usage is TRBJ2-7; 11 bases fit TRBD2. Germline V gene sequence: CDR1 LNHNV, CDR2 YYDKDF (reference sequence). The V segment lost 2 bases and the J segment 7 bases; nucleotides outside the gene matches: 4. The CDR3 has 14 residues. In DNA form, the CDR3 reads TGTGCCACCAGCAGATTAGCGGGAGGGTGGGAGCAGTACTTC. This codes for CATSRLAGGWEQYF.